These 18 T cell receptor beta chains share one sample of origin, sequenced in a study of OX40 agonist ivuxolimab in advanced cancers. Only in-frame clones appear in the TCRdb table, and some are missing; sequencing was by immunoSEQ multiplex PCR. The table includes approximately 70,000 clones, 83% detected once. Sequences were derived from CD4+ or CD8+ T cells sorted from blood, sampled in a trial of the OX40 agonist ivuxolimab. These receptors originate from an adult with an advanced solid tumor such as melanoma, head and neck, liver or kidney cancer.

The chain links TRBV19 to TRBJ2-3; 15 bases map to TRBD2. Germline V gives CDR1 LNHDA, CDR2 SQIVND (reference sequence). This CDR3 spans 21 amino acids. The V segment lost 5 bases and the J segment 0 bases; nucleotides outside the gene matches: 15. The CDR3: CASSLTFLGTSGGSSTDTQYF. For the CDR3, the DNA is TGTGCCAGTAGTCTCACCTTTCTCGGGACTAGCGGGGGGTCTAGCACAGATACGCAGTATTTT.

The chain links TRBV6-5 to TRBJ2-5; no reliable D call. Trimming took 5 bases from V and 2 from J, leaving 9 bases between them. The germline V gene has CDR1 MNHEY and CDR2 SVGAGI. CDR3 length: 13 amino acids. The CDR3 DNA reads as TGTGCCAGCAGTCGGACCAGACAAGAGACCCAGTACTTC. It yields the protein CASSRTRQETQYF.

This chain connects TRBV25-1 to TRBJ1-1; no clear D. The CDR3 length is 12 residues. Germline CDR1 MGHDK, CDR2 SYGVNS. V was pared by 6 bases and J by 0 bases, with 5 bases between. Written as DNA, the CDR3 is TGTGCCAGCAGAACACTGAACACTGAAGCTTTCTTT. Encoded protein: CASRTLNTEAFF.

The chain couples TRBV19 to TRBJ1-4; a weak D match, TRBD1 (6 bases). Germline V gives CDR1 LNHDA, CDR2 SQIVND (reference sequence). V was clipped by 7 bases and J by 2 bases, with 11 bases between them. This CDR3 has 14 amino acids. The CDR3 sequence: CASNWGRTNEKLFF. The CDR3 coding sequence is TGTGCCAGTAATTGGGGGCGTACTAATGAAAAACTGTTTTTT.

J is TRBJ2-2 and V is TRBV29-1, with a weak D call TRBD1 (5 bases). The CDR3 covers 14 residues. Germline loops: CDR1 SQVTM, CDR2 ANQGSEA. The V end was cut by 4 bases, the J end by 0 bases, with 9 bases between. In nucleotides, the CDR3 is TGCAGCGTTGGACACAGGACGAACACCGGGGAGCTGTTTTTT. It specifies CSVGHRTNTGELFF.

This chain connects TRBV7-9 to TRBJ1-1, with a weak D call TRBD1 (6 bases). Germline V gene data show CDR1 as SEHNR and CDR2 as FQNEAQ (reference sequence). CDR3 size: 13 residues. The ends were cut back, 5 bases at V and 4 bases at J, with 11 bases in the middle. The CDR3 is CASSLTGSTEAFF. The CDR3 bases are TGTGCCAGCAGCCTAACAGGGTCCACTGAAGCTTTCTTT.

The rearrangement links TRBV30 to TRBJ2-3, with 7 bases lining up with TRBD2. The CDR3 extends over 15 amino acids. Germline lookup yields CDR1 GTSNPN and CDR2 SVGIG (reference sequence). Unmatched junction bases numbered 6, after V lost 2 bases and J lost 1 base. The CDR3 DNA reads TGTGCCTGGAGTCTAGCAGCGGGGCGCACAGATACGCAGTATTTT. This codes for CAWSLAAGRTDTQYF. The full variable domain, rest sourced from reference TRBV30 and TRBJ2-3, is SQTIHQWPATLVQPVGSPLSLECTVEGTSNPNLYWYRQAAGRGLQLLFYSVGIGQISSEVPQNLSASRPQDRQFILSSKKLLLSDSGFYLCAWSLAAGRTDTQYFGPGTRLTVL.

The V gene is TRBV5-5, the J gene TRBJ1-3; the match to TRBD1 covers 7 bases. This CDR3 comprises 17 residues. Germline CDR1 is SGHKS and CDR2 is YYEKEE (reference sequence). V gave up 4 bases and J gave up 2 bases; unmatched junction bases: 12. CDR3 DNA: TGTGCCAGCAGCCTAGGACAGGTGGGGGCGACTGGAAACACCATATATTTT. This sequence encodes CASSLGQVGATGNTIYF.

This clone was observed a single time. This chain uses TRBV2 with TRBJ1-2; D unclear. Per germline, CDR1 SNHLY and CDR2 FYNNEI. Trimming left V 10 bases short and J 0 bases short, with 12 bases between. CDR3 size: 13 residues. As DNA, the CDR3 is TGTGCCATCCTTATGAGTACTAACTATGGCTACACCTTC. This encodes CAILMSTNYGYTF.

CDR3 in amino acids: CASRNPGQGNEKLFF. CDR3 sequence (DNA): TGCGCCAGCCGAAACCCGGGACAGGGTAATGAAAAACTGTTTTTT. The chain has TRBV5-1 and TRBJ1-4, with TRBD1 identical over 9 bases. This CDR3 contains 15 residues. The germline gives CDR1 SGHRS, CDR2 YFSETQ. The V gene end was trimmed by 7 bases and the J gene end by 4 bases; junction bases not matched to a gene: 8.

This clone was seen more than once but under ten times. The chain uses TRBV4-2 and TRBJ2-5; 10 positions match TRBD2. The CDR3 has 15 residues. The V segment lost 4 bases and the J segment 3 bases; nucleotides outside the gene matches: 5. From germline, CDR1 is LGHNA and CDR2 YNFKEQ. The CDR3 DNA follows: TGTGCCAGCAGCCTCAGCGGGGGGGCGGAAGAGACCCAGTACTTC. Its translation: CASSLSGGAEETQYF.

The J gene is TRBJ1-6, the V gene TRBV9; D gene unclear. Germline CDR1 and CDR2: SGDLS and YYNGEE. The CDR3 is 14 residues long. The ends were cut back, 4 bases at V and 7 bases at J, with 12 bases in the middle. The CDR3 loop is CASSLKVGNSPLHF. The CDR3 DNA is TGTGCCAGCAGCCTAAAGGTTGGGAATTCACCCCTCCACTTT. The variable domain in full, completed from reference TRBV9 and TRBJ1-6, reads DSGVTQTPKHLITATGQRVTLRCSPRSGDLSVYWYQQSLDQGLQFLIQYYNGEERAKGNILERFSAQQFPDLHSELNLSSLELGDSALYFCASSLKVGNSPLHFGNGTRLTVT.

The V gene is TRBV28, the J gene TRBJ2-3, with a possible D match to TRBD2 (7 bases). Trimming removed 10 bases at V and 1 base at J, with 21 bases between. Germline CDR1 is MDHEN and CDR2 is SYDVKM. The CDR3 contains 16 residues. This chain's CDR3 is CATGGDRGGRTDTQYF. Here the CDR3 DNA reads TGTGCCACAGGAGGTGATAGGGGGGGACGCACAGATACGCAGTATTTT.

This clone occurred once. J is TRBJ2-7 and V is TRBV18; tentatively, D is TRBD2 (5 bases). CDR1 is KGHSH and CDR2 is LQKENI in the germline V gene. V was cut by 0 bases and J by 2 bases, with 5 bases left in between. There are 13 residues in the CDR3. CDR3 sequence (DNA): TGTGCCAGCTCACCACCTAGCGCCTACGAGCAGTACTTC. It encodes CASSPPSAYEQYF.

The CDR3 nucleotides read TGTGCCAGCAGTCACAGGGAGGGCTCCTACGAGCAGTACTTC. Translation gives CASSHREGSYEQYF. V is TRBV25-1 and J is TRBJ2-7; tentatively, D is TRBD2 (7 bases). Germline lookup yields CDR1 MGHDK and CDR2 SYGVNS. The CDR3 is 14 residues long. The ends were cut back, 5 bases at V and 0 bases at J, with 11 bases in the middle.

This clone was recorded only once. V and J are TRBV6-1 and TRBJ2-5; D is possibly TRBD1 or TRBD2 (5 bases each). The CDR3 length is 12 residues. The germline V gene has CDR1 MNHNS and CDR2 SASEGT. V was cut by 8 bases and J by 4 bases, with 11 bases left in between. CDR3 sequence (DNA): TGTGCCAGCTACGAAGGGACAGAGACCCAGTACTTC. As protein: CASYEGTETQYF.

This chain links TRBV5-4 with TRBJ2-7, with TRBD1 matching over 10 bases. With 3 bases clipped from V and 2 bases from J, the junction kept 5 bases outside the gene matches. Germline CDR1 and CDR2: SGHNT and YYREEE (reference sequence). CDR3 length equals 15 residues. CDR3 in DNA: TGTGCCAGCAGCTCGACCGGGACAGGGGCCTACGAGCAGTACTTC. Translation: CASSSTGTGAYEQYF.

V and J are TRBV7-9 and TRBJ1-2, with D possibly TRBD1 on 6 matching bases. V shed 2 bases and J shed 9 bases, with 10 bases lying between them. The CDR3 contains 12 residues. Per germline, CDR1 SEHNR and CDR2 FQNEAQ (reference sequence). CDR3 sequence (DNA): TGTGCCAGCAGCTTATTACAGGGCCGCTACACCTTC. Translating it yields CASSLLQGRYTF.